Following are 22 T cell receptor beta chains from one sample sequenced in a study of T cells in Graves' hyperthyroidism and ophthalmopathy. TCR beta CDR3 regions were amplified from RNA transcripts. The HTBI set primed first-round TCR CDR3 RT-PCR. TCRdb reprocessed the multiplex PCR reads via MiXCR and lists one record per CDR3 protein. The sample records hundreds of thousands of distinct CDR3 sequences, over 11% being singletons. Source material: blood. These receptors originate from a woman under 40 with Graves' hyperthyroidism that later progressed to Graves' ophthalmopathy.

The sample holds many counts of this clonotype. The chain carries TRBV19 and TRBJ1-1; 8 nucleotides line up with TRBD1. This CDR3 is 15 amino acids long. The ends lost 6 bases at V and 0 bases at J; junction bases unmatched: 6. The germline CDR1 and CDR2 sequences are LNHDA and SQIVND (reference sequence). The CDR3 DNA is TGTGCCAGTAGACTCGGACAGGGAATGAACACTGAAGCTTTCTTT. Its protein product is CASRLGQGMNTEAFF.

The chain is built from TRBV6-1 and TRBJ2-7; D possibly matches TRBD1 or TRBD2 (5 bases each). This CDR3 comprises 12 residues. In germline, CDR1 is MNHNS, CDR2 SASEGT. Trimming removed 5 bases from V and 6 bases from J, with 11 bases in between. In nucleotides, the CDR3 is TGTGCCAGCAGTCCAAATGGGGGCGAGCAGTACTTC. Residues: CASSPNGGEQYF.

This clonotype has just a few counts. This chain joins TRBV20-1 and TRBJ1-2, with 7 bases aligning to TRBD1. Germline V CDR1 and CDR2: DFQATT, SNEGSKA (reference sequence). CDR3 length: 12 residues. With V trimmed by 6 bases and J by 4 bases, 5 bases remained unmatched. The CDR3 nucleotides read TGCAGTGCGCCGACAGGGCGCTATGGCTACACCTTC. Translated, it gives CSAPTGRYGYTF.

Concerning this clonotype: The CDR3 ends on some other residue instead of the conserved phenylalanine or tryptophan, so this is likely a read error. No DNA is shown, since the ends of the CDR3 on it are uncertain; the CDR3 is the one TCRdb lists. J is TRBJ2-3 and V is TRBV11-2. The CDR3 extends over 11 residues, inclusive of both ends. CDR1 is SGHAT and CDR2 is FQNNGV in the germline V gene. The CDR3 is CASRNTDTPYV.

This clonotype came up a few times. The chain couples TRBV5-4 to TRBJ2-7, with 10 bases that match TRBD1. V was clipped by 6 bases and J by 0 bases; unmatched bases: 6. CDR3 size: 15 residues. Per the germline V gene, CDR1 is SGHNT and CDR2 is YYREEE (reference sequence). CDR3 sequence: CASMPGQGNSYEQYF. CDR3 DNA: TGTGCCAGCATGCCGGGACAGGGGAACTCCTACGAGCAGTACTTC.

This clonotype came up many times. The J gene is TRBJ2-5, the V gene TRBV24-1; D uncertain. From germline, CDR1 is KGHDR and CDR2 SFDVKD. Trimming removed 7 bases at V and 2 bases at J, with 13 bases between. The length of the CDR3 is 14 residues. In DNA, the CDR3 is TGTGCCACCAGCAAGTCGGGCTCTCAAGAGACCCAGTACTTC. The encoded protein is CATSKSGSQETQYF.

V usage is TRBV12-3 or TRBV12-4 and J usage is TRBJ1-2, with D perhaps matching TRBD1 (5 bases). The ends were cut back, 8 bases at V and 7 bases at J, with 14 bases in the middle. The CDR3 loop spans 12 amino acids. The CDR3 protein is CASRDGGLGYTF. The CDR3 nucleotides read TGTGCCAGCCGGGACGGCGGCCTTGGCTACACCTTC.

This clonotype was seen ten or more times. V gene TRBV20-1 combines with J gene TRBJ1-1; 8 nucleotides match TRBD1. The germline V gene has CDR1 DFQATT and CDR2 SNEGSKA (reference sequence). V was clipped by 3 bases and J by 0 bases; unmatched bases: 6. The CDR3 covers 15 residues. The CDR3 DNA sequence: TGCAGTGCTAGCCCGGGACAGGAACTGAACACTGAAGCTTTCTTT. This gives the protein CSASPGQELNTEAFF.

The CDR3 protein is CSVESGDYGYTF. CDR3 nucleotide sequence: TGCAGCGTTGAATCCGGGGACTATGGCTACACCTTC. V usage is TRBV29-1 and J usage is TRBJ1-2; no reliable D call. The germline V gene has CDR1 SQVTM and CDR2 ANQGSEA. V lost 2 bases and J lost 3, with 7 bases in between. The CDR3 is 12 amino acids.

The V gene is TRBV27, the J gene TRBJ1-6, with 8 bases matching TRBD1. CDR3 length: 17 residues. The V gene end was trimmed by 6 bases and the J gene end by 0 bases; junction bases not matched to a gene: 7. CDR1 MNHEY and CDR2 SMNVEV come from the germline V gene (reference sequence). The CDR3 nucleotides are TGTGCCAGCAGGTCAGGGGGCCAAAGCTCCTATAATTCACCCCTCCACTTT. Translated: CASRSGGQSSYNSPLHF.

This clonotype was observed at least ten times. The chain carries TRBV6-1 and TRBJ2-1; TRBD2 is a possible D gene (7 bases). This CDR3 contains 15 residues. Germline-derived CDR1 and CDR2 are MNHNS and SASEGT. Trimming pared 8 bases from V and 8 bases from J, leaving 22 bases between. The CDR3 protein is CASPGRAHGGHEQFF. The CDR3 DNA sequence: TGTGCCAGCCCTGGGCGGGCTCACGGGGGGCATGAGCAGTTCTTC.

At least ten counts were recorded for this clonotype. The chain has TRBV18 and TRBJ1-1; no reliable D call. With 0 bases removed from V and 0 bases from J, the gap between germline ends came to 11 bases. There are 16 residues in the CDR3. The V gene's germline CDR1 is KGHSH and CDR2 LQKENI. CDR3 sequence reads: CASSPPQTSMNTEAFF. CDR3 nucleotide sequence: TGTGCCAGCTCACCACCGCAAACAAGCATGAACACTGAAGCTTTCTTT. The entire variable domain, with the rest obtained from reference TRBV18 and TRBJ1-1, is as follows: NAGVMQNPRHLVRRRGQEARLRCSPMKGHSHVYWYRQLPEEGLKFMVYLQKENIIDESGMPKERFSAEFPKEGPSILRIQQVVRGDSAAYFCASSPPQTSMNTEAFFGQGTRLTVV.

This clonotype was counted only a few times. The chain combines TRBV4-1 with TRBJ1-5, with 7 bases lining up with TRBD1. In germline, CDR1 is MGHRA, CDR2 YSYEKL. CDR3 length equals 15 residues. V shed 5 bases and J 3 bases; nucleotides not matched to a gene: 7. The CDR3 coding sequence is TGCGCCAGCAGCACCGGGACAGCATTCAATCAGCCCCAGCATTTT. Translating it yields CASSTGTAFNQPQHF.

The chain has TRBV29-1 and TRBJ1-1, with D uncertain. The ends were cut back, 3 bases at V and 5 bases at J, with 13 bases in the middle. The CDR3 extends over 13 amino acids. The germline V gene encodes CDR1 SQVTM and CDR2 ANQGSEA. The CDR3 loop is CSVDSSSDTEAFF. CDR3 nucleotides: TGCAGCGTTGATAGTTCTAGCGATACTGAAGCTTTCTTT.

In the case of this clonotype: Possible read error: a much larger clone is one base away. V and J are TRBV12-3 or TRBV12-4 and TRBJ2-7; 10 bases agree with TRBD2. The length of the CDR3 is 15 residues. V lost 4 bases, J lost 7 bases, and 10 bases stayed unmatched. The CDR3 loop is CASSSTTSGSNEQYF. DNA of the CDR3: TGTGCCAGCAGTTCTACGACTAGCGGGTCCAATGAGCAGTACTTC.

This clonotype was seen more than once but under ten times. The V call is TRBV14, the J call TRBJ1-1, with no clear D. The CDR3 has 15 amino acids. V gave up 0 bases and J gave up 4 bases, with 12 bases separating them. CDR1 and CDR2 (germline): SGHDN, FVKESK. CDR3 sequence reads: CASSQDRLGSTEAFF. In nucleotides, the CDR3 is TGTGCCAGCAGCCAAGATAGACTGGGTAGCACTGAAGCTTTCTTT.

This clonotype showed up many times. The chain carries TRBV9 and TRBJ2-7; 7 bases are shared with TRBD2. Germline V gives CDR1 SGDLS, CDR2 YYNGEE. The CDR3 is 15 amino acids. The V and J ends lost 2 bases and 0 bases, in that order; junction bases with no gene match: 5. The CDR3 DNA follows: TGTGCCAGCAGCGTGGGGACTACCCTCTCCTACGAGCAGTACTTC. This gives the protein CASSVGTTLSYEQYF.

The chain joins TRBV20-1 to TRBJ1-5, with D tentatively TRBD1 (6 bases). Germline assignment: CDR1 DFQATT and CDR2 SNEGSKA (reference sequence). The CDR3 is 14 residues long. The V and J ends lost 6 bases and 0 bases respectively, with 12 bases between them. CDR3 region: CSARTVNSNQPQHF. The CDR3 region has the DNA TGCAGTGCGAGGACAGTCAATAGCAATCAGCCCCAGCATTTT.

The chain couples TRBV2 to TRBJ2-5; D is unresolved. The CDR3 runs 14 residues. CDR1 and CDR2 from the germline V gene are SNHLY and FYNNEI. Trimming cost V 6 bases and J 0 bases, with 11 bases left between them. CDR3 sequence reads: CASRVGLYQETQYF. The CDR3 bases are TGTGCCAGCAGGGTTGGATTGTACCAAGAGACCCAGTACTTC.

This clonotype was observed at least ten times. The V call is TRBV28, the J call TRBJ2-3; D gene unclear. V lost 10 bases and J 2 bases, leaving 22 bases between the germline ends. The CDR3 sequence is 16 residues long. The germline CDR1 and CDR2 sequences are MDHEN and SYDVKM. CDR3 sequence: CATIKDLTPYTDTQYF. The DNA of the CDR3 is TGTGCCACTATTAAGGACCTTACGCCCTACACAGATACGCAGTATTTT.

The chain joins TRBV10-3 to TRBJ1-2; 8 bases align to TRBD1. The CDR3 covers 13 residues. CDR1 is ENHRY and CDR2 is SYGVKD in the germline V gene. V trimming: 5 bases; J trimming: 5 bases; junction bases outside the gene matches: 4. CDR3 nucleotides: TGTGCCATCAGTTCGAGACAGGGGTATGGCTACACCTTC. Translating gives CAISSRQGYGYTF.

Comment on this clonotype: Being one base from a much bigger clone, this may be a read error. The chain uses TRBV5-4 and TRBJ2-2; 11 positions match TRBD1. CDR3 length: 18 amino acids. V lost 3 bases, J lost 5 bases, and 12 bases stayed unmatched. The germline V gene has CDR1 SGHNT and CDR2 YYREEE (reference sequence). The CDR3 coding sequence is TGTGCCAGCAGCTGGATGGACAGGGGGCAAGTTGGTACCGGGGAGCTGTTTTTT. Its translation is CASSWMDRGQVGTGELFF.